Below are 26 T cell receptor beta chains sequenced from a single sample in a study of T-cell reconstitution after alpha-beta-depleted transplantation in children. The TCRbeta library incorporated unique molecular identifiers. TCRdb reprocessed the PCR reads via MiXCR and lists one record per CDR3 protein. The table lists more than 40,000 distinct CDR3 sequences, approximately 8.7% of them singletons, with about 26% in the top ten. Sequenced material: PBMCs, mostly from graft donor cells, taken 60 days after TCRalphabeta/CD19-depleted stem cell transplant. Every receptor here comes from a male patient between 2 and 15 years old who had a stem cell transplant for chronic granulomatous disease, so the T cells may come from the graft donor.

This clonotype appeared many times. CDR3 protein: CASRLIAGVTNEQFF. In DNA, the CDR3 is TGTGCCAGCAGGTTAATAGCGGGAGTGACAAATGAGCAGTTCTTC. The chain uses TRBV6-5 and TRBJ2-1; 9 bases match TRBD2. The CDR3 spans 15 residues. V lost 6 bases, J lost 7 bases, and 10 bases stayed unmatched. Germline CDR1 is MNHEY and CDR2 is SVGAGI.

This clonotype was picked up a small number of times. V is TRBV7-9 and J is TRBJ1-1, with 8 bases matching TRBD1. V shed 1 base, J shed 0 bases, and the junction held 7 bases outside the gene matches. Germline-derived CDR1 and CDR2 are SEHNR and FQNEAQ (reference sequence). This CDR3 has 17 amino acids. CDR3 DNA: TGTGCCAGCAGCTTAGGTGGCAGGGGGCGCATGAACACTGAAGCTTTCTTT. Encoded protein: CASSLGGRGRMNTEAFF.

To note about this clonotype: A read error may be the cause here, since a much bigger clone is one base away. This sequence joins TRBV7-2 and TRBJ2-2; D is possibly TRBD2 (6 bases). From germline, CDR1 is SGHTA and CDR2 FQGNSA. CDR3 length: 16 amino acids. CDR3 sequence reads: CARSLARRAGTGELFF. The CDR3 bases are TGTGCCAGGAGCTTAGCTCGGCGAGCGGGCACCGGGGAGCTGTTTTTT. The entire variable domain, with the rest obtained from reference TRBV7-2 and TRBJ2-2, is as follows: GAGVSQSPSNKVTEKGKDVELRCDPISGHTALYWYRQSLGQGLEFLIYFQGNSAPDKSGLPSDRFSAERTGGSVSTLTIQRTQQEDSAVYLCARSLARRAGTGELFFGEGSRLTVL.

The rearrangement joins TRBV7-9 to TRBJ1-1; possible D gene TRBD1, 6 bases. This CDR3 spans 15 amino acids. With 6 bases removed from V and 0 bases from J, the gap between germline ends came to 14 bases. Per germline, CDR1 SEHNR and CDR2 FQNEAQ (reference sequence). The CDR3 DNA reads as TGTGCCAGCAGGTCGGCCGGACAGCTGAACACTGAAGCTTTCTTT. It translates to CASRSAGQLNTEAFF.

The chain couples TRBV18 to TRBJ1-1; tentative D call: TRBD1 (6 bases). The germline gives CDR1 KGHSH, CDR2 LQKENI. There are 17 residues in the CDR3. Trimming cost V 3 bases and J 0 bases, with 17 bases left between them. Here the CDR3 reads CASSPAQRGHMNTEAFF. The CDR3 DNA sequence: TGTGCCAGCTCACCCGCTCAGAGGGGACACATGAACACTGAAGCTTTCTTT. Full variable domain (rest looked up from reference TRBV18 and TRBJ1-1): NAGVMQNPRHLVRRRGQEARLRCSPMKGHSHVYWYRQLPEEGLKFMVYLQKENIIDESGMPKERFSAEFPKEGPSILRIQQVVRGDSAAYFCASSPAQRGHMNTEAFFGQGTRLTVV.

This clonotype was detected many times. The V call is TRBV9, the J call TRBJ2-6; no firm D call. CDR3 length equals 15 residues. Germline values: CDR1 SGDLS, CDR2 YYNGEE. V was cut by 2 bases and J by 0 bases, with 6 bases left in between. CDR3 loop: CASSVPLSGANVLTF. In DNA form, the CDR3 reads TGTGCCAGCAGCGTCCCCCTCTCTGGGGCCAACGTCCTGACTTTC.

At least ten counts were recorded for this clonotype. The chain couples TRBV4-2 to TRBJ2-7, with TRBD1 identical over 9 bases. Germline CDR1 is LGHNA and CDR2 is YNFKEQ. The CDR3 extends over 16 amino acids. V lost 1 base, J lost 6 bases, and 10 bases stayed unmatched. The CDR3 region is CASSQVHNRGQVEQYF. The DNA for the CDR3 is TGTGCCAGCAGCCAAGTCCATAACAGGGGGCAAGTCGAGCAGTACTTC.

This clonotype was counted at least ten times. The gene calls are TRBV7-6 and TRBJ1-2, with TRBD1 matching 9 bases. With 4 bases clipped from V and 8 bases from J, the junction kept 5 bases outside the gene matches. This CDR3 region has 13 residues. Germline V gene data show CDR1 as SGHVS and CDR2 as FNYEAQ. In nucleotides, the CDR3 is TGTGCCAGCAGCTCGCTCACAGGGGGCGGCTACACCTTC. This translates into CASSSLTGGGYTF.

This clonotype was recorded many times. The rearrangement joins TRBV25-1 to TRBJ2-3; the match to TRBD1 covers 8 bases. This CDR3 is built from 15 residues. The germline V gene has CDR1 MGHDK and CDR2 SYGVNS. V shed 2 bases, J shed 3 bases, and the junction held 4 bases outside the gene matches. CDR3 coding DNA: TGTGCCAGCAGTGAACGTGGGACAGGTACAGATACGCAGTATTTT. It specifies CASSERGTGTDTQYF. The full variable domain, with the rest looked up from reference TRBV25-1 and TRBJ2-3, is EADIYQTPRYLVIGTGKKITLECSQTMGHDKMYWYQQDPGMELHLIHYSYGVNSTEKGDLSSESTVSRIRTEHFPLTLESARPSHTSQYLCASSERGTGTDTQYFGPGTRLTVL.

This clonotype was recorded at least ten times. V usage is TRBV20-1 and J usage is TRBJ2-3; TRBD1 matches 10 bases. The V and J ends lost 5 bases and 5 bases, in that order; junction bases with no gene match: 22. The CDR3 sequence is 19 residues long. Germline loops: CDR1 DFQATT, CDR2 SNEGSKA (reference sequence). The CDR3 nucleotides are TGCAGTGCTCGTTGGGGACAGGGGAGAGGACTAGGCACCTTAGATACGCAGTATTTT. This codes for CSARWGQGRGLGTLDTQYF.

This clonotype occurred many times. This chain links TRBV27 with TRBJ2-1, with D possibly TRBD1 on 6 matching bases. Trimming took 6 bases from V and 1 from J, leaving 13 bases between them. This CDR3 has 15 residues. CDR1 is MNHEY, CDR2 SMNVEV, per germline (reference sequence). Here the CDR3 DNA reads TGTGCCAGCAGATGGACCGGGACATCCTACAATGAGCAGTTCTTC. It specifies CASRWTGTSYNEQFF.

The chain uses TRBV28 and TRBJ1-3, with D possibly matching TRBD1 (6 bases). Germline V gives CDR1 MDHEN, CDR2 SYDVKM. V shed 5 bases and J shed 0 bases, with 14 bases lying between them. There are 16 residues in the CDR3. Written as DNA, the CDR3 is TGTGCCAGCAGTGCAAGGACAGTGAACTCTGGAAACACCATATATTTT. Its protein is CASSARTVNSGNTIYF.

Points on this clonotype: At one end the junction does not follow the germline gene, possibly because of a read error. CDR3 region: CASSQAQGSPGELFF. As DNA, the CDR3 is TGTGCCAGCAGTCAAGCACAGGGGTCACCCGGGGAGCTGTTTTTT. The V and J genes are TRBV6-1 and TRBJ2-2; TRBD1 matches at 7 bases. This CDR3 contains 15 residues. Germline-derived CDR1 and CDR2 are MNHNS and SASEGT.

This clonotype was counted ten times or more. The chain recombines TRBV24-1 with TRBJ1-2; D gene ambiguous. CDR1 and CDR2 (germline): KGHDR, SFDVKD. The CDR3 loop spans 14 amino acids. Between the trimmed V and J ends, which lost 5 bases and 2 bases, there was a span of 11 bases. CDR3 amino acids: CATSARALNYGYTF. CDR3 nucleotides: TGTGCCACCAGTGCGCGGGCCCTCAACTATGGCTACACCTTC.

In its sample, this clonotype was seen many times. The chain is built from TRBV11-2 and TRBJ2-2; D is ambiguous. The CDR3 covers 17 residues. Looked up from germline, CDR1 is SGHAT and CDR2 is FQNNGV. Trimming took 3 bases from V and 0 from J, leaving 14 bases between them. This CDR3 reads CASSFGISSPNTGELFF. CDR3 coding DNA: TGTGCCAGCAGCTTCGGTATAAGTTCCCCGAACACCGGGGAGCTGTTTTTT.

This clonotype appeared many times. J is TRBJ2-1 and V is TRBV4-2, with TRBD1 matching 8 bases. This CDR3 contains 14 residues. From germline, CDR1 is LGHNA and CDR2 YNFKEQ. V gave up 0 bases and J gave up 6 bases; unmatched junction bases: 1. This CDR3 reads CASSQDRGRNEQFF. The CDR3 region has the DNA TGTGCCAGCAGCCAAGACAGGGGGCGCAATGAGCAGTTCTTC.

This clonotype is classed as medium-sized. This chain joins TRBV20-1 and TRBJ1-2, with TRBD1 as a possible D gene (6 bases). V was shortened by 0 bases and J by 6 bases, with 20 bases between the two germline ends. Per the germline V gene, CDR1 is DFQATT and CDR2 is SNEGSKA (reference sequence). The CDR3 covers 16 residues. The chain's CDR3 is CSARDDGGGFAHGYTF. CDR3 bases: TGCAGTGCTAGAGATGATGGGGGCGGGTTTGCCCATGGCTACACCTTC.

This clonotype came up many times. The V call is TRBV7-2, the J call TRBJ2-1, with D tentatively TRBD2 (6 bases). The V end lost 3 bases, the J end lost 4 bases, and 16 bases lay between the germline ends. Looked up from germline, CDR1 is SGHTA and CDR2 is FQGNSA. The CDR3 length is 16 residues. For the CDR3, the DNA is TGTGCCAGCAGCTTGAGGGGACTTCCCTTATACAATGAGCAGTTCTTC. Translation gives CASSLRGLPLYNEQFF.

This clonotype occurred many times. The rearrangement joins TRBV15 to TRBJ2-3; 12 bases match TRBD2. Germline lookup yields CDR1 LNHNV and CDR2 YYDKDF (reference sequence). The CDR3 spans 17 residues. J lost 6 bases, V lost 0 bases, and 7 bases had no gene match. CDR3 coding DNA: TGTGCCACCAGCAGAGATCTAGCGGGAGGGCCGACGGATACGCAGTATTTT. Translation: CATSRDLAGGPTDTQYF.

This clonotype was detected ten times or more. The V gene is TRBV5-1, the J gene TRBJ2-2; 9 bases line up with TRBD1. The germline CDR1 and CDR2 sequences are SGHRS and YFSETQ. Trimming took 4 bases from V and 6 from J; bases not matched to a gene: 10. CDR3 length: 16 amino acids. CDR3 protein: CASSRAGTGWAGELFF. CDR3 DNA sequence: TGCGCCAGCAGCAGAGCCGGGACAGGGTGGGCCGGGGAGCTGTTTTTT. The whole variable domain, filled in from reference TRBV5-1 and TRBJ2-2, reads KAGVTQTPRYLIKTRGQQVTLSCSPISGHRSVSWYQQTPGQGLQFLFEYFSETQRNKGNFPGRFSGRQFSNSRSEMNVSTLELGDSALYLCASSRAGTGWAGELFFGEGSRLTVL.

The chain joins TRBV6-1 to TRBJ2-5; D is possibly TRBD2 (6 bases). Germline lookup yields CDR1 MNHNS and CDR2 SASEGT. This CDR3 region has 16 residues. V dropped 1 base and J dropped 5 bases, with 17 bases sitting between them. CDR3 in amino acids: CASSEGPGLGRETQYF. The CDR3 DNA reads TGTGCCAGCAGTGAAGGCCCGGGACTGGGGCGGGAGACCCAGTACTTC.

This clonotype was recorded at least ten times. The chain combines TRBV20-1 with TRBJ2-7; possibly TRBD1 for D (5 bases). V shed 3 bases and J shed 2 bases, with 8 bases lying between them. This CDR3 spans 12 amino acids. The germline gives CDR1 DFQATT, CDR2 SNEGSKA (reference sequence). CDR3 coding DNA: TGCAGTGCTAGTCCAGGGCCCTACGAGCAGTACTTC. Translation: CSASPGPYEQYF.

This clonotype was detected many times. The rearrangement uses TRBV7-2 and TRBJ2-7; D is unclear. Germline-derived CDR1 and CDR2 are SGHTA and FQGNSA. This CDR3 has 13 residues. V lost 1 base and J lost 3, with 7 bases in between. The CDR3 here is CASSLGQDYEQYF. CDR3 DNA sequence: TGTGCCAGCAGCTTAGGGCAGGACTACGAGCAGTACTTC.

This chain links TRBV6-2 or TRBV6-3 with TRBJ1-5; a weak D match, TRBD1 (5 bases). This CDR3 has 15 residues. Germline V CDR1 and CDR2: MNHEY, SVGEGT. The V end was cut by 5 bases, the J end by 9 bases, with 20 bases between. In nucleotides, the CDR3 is TGTGCCAGCAGTAACCCCGGACGGGGGTTATCGCCCCAGCATTTT. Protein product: CASSNPGRGLSPQHF.

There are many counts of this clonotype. Here the CDR3 reads CASKGQRRTGELFF. The CDR3 DNA is TGTGCCAGCAAGGGACAACGAAGGACCGGGGAGCTGTTTTTT. V is TRBV6-1 and J is TRBJ2-2, with TRBD1 as a possible D gene (6 bases). Germline values: CDR1 MNHNS, CDR2 SASEGT. V shed 7 bases and J shed 5 bases, with 14 bases lying between them. This CDR3 contains 14 residues.

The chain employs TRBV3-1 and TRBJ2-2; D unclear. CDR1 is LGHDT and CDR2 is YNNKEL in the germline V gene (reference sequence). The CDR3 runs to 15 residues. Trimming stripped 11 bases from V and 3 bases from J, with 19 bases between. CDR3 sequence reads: CACCQDTGDTGELFF. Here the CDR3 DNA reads TGTGCCTGCTGCCAAGATACGGGCGACACCGGGGAGCTGTTTTTT.